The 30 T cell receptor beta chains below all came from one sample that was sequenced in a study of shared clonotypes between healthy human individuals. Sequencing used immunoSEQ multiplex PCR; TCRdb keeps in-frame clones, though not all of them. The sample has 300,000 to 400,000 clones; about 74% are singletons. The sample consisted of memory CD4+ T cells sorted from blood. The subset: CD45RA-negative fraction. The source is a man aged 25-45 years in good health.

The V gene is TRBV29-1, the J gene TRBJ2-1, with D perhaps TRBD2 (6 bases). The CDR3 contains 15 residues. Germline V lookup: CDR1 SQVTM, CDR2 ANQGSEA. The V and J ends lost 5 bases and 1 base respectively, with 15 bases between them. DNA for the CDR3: TGCAGCGTTTGTCCTTTGGAGGGTTCCTACAATGAGCAGTTCTTC. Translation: CSVCPLEGSYNEQFF.

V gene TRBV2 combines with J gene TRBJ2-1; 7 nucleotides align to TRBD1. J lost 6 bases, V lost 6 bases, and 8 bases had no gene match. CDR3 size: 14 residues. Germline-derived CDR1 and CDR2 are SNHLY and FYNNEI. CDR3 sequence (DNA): TGTGCCAGCAGCCTTAGACAGGGTGGCAATGAGCAGTTCTTC. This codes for CASSLRQGGNEQFF.

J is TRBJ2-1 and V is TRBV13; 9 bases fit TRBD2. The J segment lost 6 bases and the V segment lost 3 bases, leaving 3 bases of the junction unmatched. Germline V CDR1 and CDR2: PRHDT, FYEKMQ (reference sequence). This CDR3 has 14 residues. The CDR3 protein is CASSFSGSSNEQFF. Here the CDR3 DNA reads TGTGCCAGCAGCTTTAGCGGGAGCTCCAATGAGCAGTTCTTC.

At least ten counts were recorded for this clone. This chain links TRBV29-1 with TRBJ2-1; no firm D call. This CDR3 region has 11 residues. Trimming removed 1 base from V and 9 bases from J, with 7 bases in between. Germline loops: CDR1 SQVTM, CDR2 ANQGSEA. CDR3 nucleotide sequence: TGCAGCGTTGAAGGGGCGGTTGAGCAGTTCTTC. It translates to CSVEGAVEQFF.

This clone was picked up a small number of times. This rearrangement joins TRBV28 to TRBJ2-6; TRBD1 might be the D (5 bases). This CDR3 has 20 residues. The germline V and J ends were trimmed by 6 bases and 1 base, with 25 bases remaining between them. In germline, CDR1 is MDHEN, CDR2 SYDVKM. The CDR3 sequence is CASRSPGWQGIPSGANVLTF. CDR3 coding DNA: TGTGCCAGCAGATCACCTGGCTGGCAGGGAATCCCATCTGGGGCCAACGTCCTGACTTTC.

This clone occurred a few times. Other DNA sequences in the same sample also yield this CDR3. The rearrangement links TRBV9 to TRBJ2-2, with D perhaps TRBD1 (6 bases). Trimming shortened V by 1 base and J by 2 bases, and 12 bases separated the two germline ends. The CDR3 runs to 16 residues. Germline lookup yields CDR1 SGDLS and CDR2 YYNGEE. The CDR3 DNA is TGTGCCAGCAGCGTATGGCAGGGGCCTAACACCGGGGAGCTGTTTTTT. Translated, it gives CASSVWQGPNTGELFF.

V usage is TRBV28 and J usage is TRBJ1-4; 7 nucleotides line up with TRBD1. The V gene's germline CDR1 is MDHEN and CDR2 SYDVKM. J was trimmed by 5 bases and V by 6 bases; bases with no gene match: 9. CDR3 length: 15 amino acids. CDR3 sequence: CASSMLPGGNEKLFF. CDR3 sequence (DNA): TGTGCCAGCAGCATGCTGCCAGGGGGAAATGAAAAACTGTTTTTT.

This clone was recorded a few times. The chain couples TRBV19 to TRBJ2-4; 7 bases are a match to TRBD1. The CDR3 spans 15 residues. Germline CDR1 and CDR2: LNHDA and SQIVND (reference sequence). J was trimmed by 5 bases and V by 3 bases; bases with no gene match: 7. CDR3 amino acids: CASSITGAGENIQYF. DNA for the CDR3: TGTGCCAGTAGTATTACAGGGGCCGGAGAAAACATTCAGTACTTC.

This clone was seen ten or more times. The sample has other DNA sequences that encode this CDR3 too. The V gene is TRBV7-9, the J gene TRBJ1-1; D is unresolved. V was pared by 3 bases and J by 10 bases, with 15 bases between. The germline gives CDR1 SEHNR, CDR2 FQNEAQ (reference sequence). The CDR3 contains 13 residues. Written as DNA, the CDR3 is TGTGCCAGCAGCTTGTTCGGAGAGGATTTAGCTTTCTTT. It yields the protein CASSLFGEDLAFF.

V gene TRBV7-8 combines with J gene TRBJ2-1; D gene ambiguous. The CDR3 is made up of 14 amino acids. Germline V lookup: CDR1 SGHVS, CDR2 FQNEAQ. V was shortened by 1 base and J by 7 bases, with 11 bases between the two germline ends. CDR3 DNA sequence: TGTGCCAGCAGCTTAGGGAACGACGGAAATGAGCAGTTCTTC. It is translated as CASSLGNDGNEQFF.

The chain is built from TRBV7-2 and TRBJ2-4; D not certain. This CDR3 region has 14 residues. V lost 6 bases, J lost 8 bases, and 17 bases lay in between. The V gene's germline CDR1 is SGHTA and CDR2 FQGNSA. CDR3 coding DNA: TGTGCCAGCAGTCCTCCGCCGCTTTCAGACATTCAGTACTTC. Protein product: CASSPPPLSDIQYF. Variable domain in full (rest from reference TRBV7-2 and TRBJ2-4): GAGVSQSPSNKVTEKGKDVELRCDPISGHTALYWYRQSLGQGLEFLIYFQGNSAPDKSGLPSDRFSAERTGGSVSTLTIQRTQQEDSAVYLCASSPPPLSDIQYFGAGTRLSVL.

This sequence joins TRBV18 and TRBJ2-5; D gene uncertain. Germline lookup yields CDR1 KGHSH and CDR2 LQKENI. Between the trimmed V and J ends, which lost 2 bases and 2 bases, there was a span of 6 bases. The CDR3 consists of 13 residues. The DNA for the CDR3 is TGTGCCAGCTCACCATCACAGCAAGAGACCCAGTACTTC. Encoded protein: CASSPSQQETQYF.

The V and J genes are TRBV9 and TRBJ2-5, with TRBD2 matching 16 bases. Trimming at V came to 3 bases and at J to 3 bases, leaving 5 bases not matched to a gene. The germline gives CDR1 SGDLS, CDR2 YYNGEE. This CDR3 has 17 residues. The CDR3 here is CASSAGTSGRAEETQYF. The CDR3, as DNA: TGTGCCAGCAGCGCTGGGACTAGCGGGAGGGCCGAAGAGACCCAGTACTTC.

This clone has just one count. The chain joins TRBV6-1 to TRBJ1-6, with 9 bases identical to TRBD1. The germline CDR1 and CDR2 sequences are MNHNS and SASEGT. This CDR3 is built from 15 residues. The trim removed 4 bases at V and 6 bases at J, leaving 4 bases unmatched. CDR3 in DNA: TGTGCCAGCAGTGGATCGGACAGGGGTAATTCACCCCTCCACTTT. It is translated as CASSGSDRGNSPLHF.

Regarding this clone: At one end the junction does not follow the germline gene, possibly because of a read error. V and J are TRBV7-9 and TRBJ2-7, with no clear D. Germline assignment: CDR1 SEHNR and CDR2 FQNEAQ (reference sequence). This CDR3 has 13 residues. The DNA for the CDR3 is TGTGCCAGCACCTTATTTGGGGATCCCGAGCAGTACTTC. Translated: CASTLFGDPEQYF.

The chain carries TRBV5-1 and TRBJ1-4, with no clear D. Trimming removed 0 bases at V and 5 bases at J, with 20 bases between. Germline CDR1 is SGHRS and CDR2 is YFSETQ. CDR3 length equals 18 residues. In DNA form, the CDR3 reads TGCGCCAGCAGCTTGGAGGTCTCCGCACGAACAGCGAATGAAAAACTGTTTTTT. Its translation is CASSLEVSARTANEKLFF.

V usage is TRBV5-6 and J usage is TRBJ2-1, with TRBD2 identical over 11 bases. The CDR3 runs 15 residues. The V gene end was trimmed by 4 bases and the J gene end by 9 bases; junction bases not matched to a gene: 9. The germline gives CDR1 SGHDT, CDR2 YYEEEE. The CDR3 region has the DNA TGTGCCAGCAGCCTGGAGGGACTAGCGGAGTTTGAGCAGTTCTTC. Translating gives CASSLEGLAEFEQFF.

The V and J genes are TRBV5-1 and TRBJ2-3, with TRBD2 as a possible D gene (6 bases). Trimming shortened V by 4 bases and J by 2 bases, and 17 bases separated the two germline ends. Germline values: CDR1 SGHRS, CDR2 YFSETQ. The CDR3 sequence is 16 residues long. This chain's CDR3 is CASSDPGLGYTDTQYF. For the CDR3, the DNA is TGCGCCAGCAGCGATCCGGGACTTGGATACACAGATACGCAGTATTTT.

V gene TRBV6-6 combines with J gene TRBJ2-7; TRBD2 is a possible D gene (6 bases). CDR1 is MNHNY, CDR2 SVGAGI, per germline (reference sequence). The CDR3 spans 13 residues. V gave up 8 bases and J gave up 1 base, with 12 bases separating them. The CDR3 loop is CASGTPNSYEQYF. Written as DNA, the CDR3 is TGTGCCAGCGGGACTCCGAATTCCTACGAGCAGTACTTC.

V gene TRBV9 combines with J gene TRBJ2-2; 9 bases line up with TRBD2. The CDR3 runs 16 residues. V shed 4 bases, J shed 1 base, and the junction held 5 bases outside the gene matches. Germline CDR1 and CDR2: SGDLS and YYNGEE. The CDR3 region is CASSLRLAVNTGELFF. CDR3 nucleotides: TGTGCCAGCAGCCTCCGACTAGCGGTGAACACCGGGGAGCTGTTTTTT.

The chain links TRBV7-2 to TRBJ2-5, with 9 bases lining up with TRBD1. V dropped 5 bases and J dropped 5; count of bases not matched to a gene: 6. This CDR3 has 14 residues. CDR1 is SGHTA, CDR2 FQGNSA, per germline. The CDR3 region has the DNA TGTGCCAGCAGCGTAGGACAGGGGAGGGAGACCCAGTACTTC. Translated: CASSVGQGRETQYF.

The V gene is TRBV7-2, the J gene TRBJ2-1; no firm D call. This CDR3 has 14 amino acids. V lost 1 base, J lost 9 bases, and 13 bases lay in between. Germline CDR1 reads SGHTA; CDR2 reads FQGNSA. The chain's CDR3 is CASSLETLWGEQFF. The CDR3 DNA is TGTGCCAGCAGCTTAGAGACACTTTGGGGTGAGCAGTTCTTC. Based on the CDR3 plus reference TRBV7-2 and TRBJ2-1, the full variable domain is GAGVSQSPSNKVTEKGKDVELRCDPISGHTALYWYRQSLGQGLEFLIYFQGNSAPDKSGLPSDRFSAERTGGSVSTLTIQRTQQEDSAVYLCASSLETLWGEQFFGPGTRLTVL.

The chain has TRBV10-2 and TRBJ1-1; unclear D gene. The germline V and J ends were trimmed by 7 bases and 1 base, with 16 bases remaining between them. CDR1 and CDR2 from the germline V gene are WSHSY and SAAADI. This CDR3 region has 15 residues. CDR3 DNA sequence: TGCGCCAGCATCCTATCCCCAGGAACGAACACTGAAGCTTTCTTT. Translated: CASILSPGTNTEAFF.

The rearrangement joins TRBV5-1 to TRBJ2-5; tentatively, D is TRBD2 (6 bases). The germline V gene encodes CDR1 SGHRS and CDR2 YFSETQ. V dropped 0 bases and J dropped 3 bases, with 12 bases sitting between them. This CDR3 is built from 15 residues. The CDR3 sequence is CASSLGGEVEETQYF. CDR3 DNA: TGCGCCAGCAGCTTGGGCGGGGAAGTTGAAGAGACCCAGTACTTC.

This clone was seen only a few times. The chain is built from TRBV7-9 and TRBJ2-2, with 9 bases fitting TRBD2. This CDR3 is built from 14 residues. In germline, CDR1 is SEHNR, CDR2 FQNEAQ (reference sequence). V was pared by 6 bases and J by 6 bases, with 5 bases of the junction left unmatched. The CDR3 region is CASRVAGDSGELFF. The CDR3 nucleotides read TGTGCCAGCAGAGTAGCGGGAGACTCCGGGGAGCTGTTTTTT.

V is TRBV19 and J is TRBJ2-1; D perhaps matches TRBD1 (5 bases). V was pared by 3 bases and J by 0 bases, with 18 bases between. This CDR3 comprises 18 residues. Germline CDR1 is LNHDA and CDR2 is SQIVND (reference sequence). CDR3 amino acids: CASSMGLWRKSSYNEQFF. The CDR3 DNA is TGTGCCAGTAGTATGGGGCTGTGGCGGAAGAGCTCCTACAATGAGCAGTTCTTC. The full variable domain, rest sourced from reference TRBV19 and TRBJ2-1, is DGGITQSPKYLFRKEGQNVTLSCEQNLNHDAMYWYRQDPGQGLRLIYYSQIVNDFQKGDIAEGYSVSREKKESFPLTVTSAQKNPTAFYLCASSMGLWRKSSYNEQFFGPGTRLTVL.

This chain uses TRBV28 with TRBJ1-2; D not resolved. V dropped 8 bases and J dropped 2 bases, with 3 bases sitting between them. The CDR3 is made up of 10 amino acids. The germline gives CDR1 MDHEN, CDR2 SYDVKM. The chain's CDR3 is CASGNYGYTF. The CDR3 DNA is TGTGCCAGCGGGAACTATGGCTACACCTTC.

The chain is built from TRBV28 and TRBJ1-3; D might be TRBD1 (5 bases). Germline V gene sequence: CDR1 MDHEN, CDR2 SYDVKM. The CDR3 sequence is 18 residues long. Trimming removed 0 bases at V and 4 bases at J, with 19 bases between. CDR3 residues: CASSLWRRAQEQGNTIYF. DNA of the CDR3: TGTGCCAGCAGTTTATGGAGAAGAGCACAGGAACAAGGAAACACCATATATTTT.

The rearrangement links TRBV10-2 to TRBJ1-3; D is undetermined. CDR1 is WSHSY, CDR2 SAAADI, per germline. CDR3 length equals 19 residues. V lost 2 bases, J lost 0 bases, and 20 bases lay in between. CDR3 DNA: TGCGCCAGCAGTGAGGTCTTCCGGGGAACGTTCTCCTCTGGAAACACCATATATTTT. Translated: CASSEVFRGTFSSGNTIYF.

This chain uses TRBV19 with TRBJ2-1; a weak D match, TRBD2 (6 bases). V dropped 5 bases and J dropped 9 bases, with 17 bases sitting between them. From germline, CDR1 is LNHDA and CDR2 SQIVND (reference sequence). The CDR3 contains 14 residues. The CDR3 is CASSSEVLGGEQFF. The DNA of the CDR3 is TGTGCCAGTAGTTCTGAGGTCCTGGGGGGTGAGCAGTTCTTC.